A selection of T cell receptor beta chains follows, all from one sample in a study of early T cells in non-severe SARS-CoV-2 infection. TCRdb analysed the 5' RACE reads with MiXCR anew, one entry per CDR3 protein. The sample consists of tens of thousands of distinct CDR3 sequences, about 4% of them appearing once. The sample consisted of whole blood. Every receptor here comes from an adult who was a healthcare worker with PCR-confirmed SARS-CoV-2 infection or an uninfected control (not recorded which). The CDR3 runs from the conserved cysteine through the conserved F or W. Each record gives: clone size, J gene, V gene, D gene, CDR3 protein, CDR3 DNA. The D gene is left open where the match is weak. Clone size is stated in some rows and not others, as once, few, many or a class when expanded.

abundance: -; j_gene: TRBJ1-1; v_gene: TRBV11-2; d_gene: TRBD1; CDR3aa: CASSLDTGVGWNTKAFF; CDR3nt: TGTGCCAGCAGCTTAGATACAGGGGTGGGATGGAACACTAAAGCTTTCTTT
abundance: few; j_gene: TRBJ1-5; v_gene: TRBV12-3/TRBV12-4; d_gene: -; CDR3aa: CASSLGGRQPQHF; CDR3nt: TGTGCCAGCAGTTTAGGGGGGAGGCAGCCCCAGCATTTT
abundance: many; j_gene: TRBJ2-1; v_gene: TRBV7-2; d_gene: TRBD2; CDR3aa: CASSLAAGGPYNEQFF; CDR3nt: TGTGCCAGCAGCTTAGCGGCGGGAGGGCCCTACAATGAGCAGTTCTTC
abundance: -; j_gene: TRBJ2-7; v_gene: TRBV14; d_gene: TRBD1; CDR3aa: CASSHPQGEQYF; CDR3nt: TGTGCCAGCAGCCATCCACAGGGGGAGCAGTACTTC
abundance: few; j_gene: TRBJ2-2; v_gene: TRBV20-1; d_gene: TRBD2; CDR3aa: CSADTGGHTGELFF; CDR3nt: TGCAGTGCTGATACGGGGGGGCACACCGGGGAGCTGTTTTTT
abundance: many; j_gene: TRBJ1-2; v_gene: TRBV3-1; d_gene: TRBD1; CDR3aa: CASSQVGQERYYGYTF; CDR3nt: TGTGCCAGCAGCCAGGTCGGACAGGAGCGTTACTATGGCTACACCTTC
abundance: many; j_gene: TRBJ1-4; v_gene: TRBV4-1; d_gene: -; CDR3aa: CATSYFGVSGEKLFF; CDR3nt: TGCGCCACCTCTTACTTTGGGGTTTCGGGTGAAAAACTGTTTTTT
abundance: many; j_gene: TRBJ2-1; v_gene: TRBV29-1; d_gene: TRBD2; CDR3aa: CSVSRGGSYNEQFF; CDR3nt: TGCAGCGTTTCGCGGGGGGGCTCCTACAATGAGCAGTTCTTC
abundance: many; j_gene: TRBJ2-7; v_gene: TRBV12-3/TRBV12-4; d_gene: TRBD2; CDR3aa: CASRPGTSSGEQYF; CDR3nt: TGTGCCAGCAGACCCGGGACTAGTTCGGGTGAGCAGTACTTC
abundance: -; j_gene: TRBJ2-7; v_gene: TRBV5-4; d_gene: TRBD1; CDR3aa: CASSLSGTEYNEQYF; CDR3nt: TGTGCCAGCAGCTTGTCCGGGACAGAATACAACGAGCAGTACTTC
abundance: medium-sized; j_gene: TRBJ2-7; v_gene: TRBV6-2/TRBV6-3; d_gene: TRBD1; CDR3aa: CASSYTRDSGGAQYF; CDR3nt: TGTGCCAGCAGTTACACCCGGGACAGCGGAGGAGCGCAGTACTTC
abundance: many; j_gene: TRBJ2-3; v_gene: TRBV7-6; d_gene: -; CDR3aa: CASSSPGDGYTDTQYF; CDR3nt: TGTGCCAGCAGCTCGCCCGGAGACGGATACACAGATACGCAGTATTTT
abundance: many; j_gene: TRBJ2-5; v_gene: TRBV20-1; d_gene: TRBD2; CDR3aa: CSADMTSGRETQYF; CDR3nt: TGCAGTGCGGATATGACTAGCGGGAGAGAGACCCAGTACTTC
abundance: -; j_gene: TRBJ2-3; v_gene: TRBV4-2; d_gene: TRBD2; CDR3aa: CASSQMRAGGPTDTQYF; CDR3nt: TGTGCCAGCAGCCAAATGAGAGCGGGAGGGCCCACAGATACGCAGTATTTT
abundance: many; j_gene: TRBJ2-7; v_gene: TRBV10-3; d_gene: -; CDR3aa: CAIMDGSRIYEQYF; CDR3nt: TGTGCCATCATGGATGGTAGCAGGATCTACGAGCAGTACTTC
abundance: many; j_gene: TRBJ2-2; v_gene: TRBV7-6; d_gene: -; CDR3aa: CASSLALQNTGELFF; CDR3nt: TGTGCCAGCAGCTTAGCATTACAGAACACCGGGGAGCTGTTTTTT
abundance: many; j_gene: TRBJ1-1; v_gene: TRBV18; d_gene: -; CDR3aa: CASSLGLNTEAFF; CDR3nt: TGTGCCAGCTCCCTCGGATTGAACACTGAAGCTTTCTTT
abundance: many; j_gene: TRBJ2-1; v_gene: TRBV24-1; d_gene: TRBD1; CDR3aa: CATSDFATTGGNEQFF; CDR3nt: TGTGCCACCAGTGATTTTGCGACGACAGGGGGCAATGAGCAGTTCTTC
abundance: few; j_gene: TRBJ2-1; v_gene: TRBV6-5; d_gene: TRBD1; CDR3aa: CASNDRGNEQFF; CDR3nt: TGTGCCAGCAATGACAGGGGCAATGAGCAGTTCTTC
abundance: few; j_gene: TRBJ2-2; v_gene: TRBV27; d_gene: TRBD1; CDR3aa: CASSFGQANTGELFF; CDR3nt: TGTGCCAGCAGTTTCGGACAGGCGAACACCGGGGAGCTGTTTTTT
abundance: many; j_gene: TRBJ1-6; v_gene: TRBV3-1; d_gene: -; CDR3aa: CASSHRYSPLHF; CDR3nt: TGTGCCAGCAGCCATCGATATTCACCCCTCCACTTT
abundance: many; j_gene: TRBJ2-5; v_gene: TRBV6-5; d_gene: TRBD2; CDR3aa: CASSWGLADGKETQYF; CDR3nt: TGTGCCAGCAGTTGGGGACTAGCGGATGGGAAAGAGACCCAGTACTTC
abundance: -; j_gene: TRBJ2-7; v_gene: TRBV29-1; d_gene: -; CDR3aa: CSVEGRGSYEQYF; CDR3nt: TGCAGCGTTGAGGGCAGGGGATCCTACGAGCAGTACTTC
abundance: few; j_gene: TRBJ2-7; v_gene: TRBV11-2; d_gene: TRBD2; CDR3aa: CASRGLRREGDEQYF; CDR3nt: TGTGCCAGCAGAGGTTTGCGGCGGGAGGGCGACGAGCAGTACTTC
abundance: few; j_gene: TRBJ1-1; v_gene: TRBV7-6; d_gene: TRBD1; CDR3aa: CASSVGQGGEAFF; CDR3nt: TGTGCCAGCAGCGTGGGACAGGGGGGAGAAGCTTTCTTT
abundance: few; j_gene: TRBJ2-7; v_gene: TRBV6-5; d_gene: TRBD1; CDR3aa: CASSYKGARGQYF; CDR3nt: TGTGCCAGCAGTTACAAGGGGGCAAGGGGGCAGTACTTC
abundance: few; j_gene: TRBJ2-7; v_gene: TRBV7-6; d_gene: -; CDR3aa: CASSLVNGPYEQYF; CDR3nt: TGTGCCAGCAGCTTAGTGAACGGGCCCTACGAGCAGTACTTC
abundance: many; j_gene: TRBJ2-2; v_gene: TRBV11-3; d_gene: TRBD1; CDR3aa: CASSLGTGDTGELFF; CDR3nt: TGTGCCAGCAGCTTAGGGACAGGGGACACCGGGGAGCTGTTTTTT
abundance: many; j_gene: TRBJ2-1; v_gene: TRBV3-1; d_gene: -; CDR3aa: CASSLLMVSSYNEQFF; CDR3nt: TGTGCCAGCAGCCTCCTGATGGTCAGCTCCTACAATGAGCAGTTCTTC
abundance: many; j_gene: TRBJ1-1; v_gene: TRBV29-1; d_gene: -; CDR3aa: CSVEDPGRVFF; CDR3nt: TGCAGCGTTGAAGATCCGGGGAGGGTTTTCTTT
abundance: -; j_gene: TRBJ2-2; v_gene: TRBV27; d_gene: -; CDR3aa: CASSLWGAGELFF; CDR3nt: TGTGCCAGCAGTTTGTGGGGGGCCGGGGAGCTGTTTTTT
abundance: many; j_gene: TRBJ1-1; v_gene: TRBV6-2/TRBV6-3; d_gene: -; CDR3aa: CASSRDGGARTEAFF; CDR3nt: TGTGCCAGCAGTCGCGATGGGGGGGCGCGAACTGAAGCTTTCTTT
abundance: many; j_gene: TRBJ2-1; v_gene: TRBV19; d_gene: TRBD2; CDR3aa: CASSIVPSGRGGSYNEQFF; CDR3nt: TGTGCCAGTAGTATAGTCCCTAGCGGGAGAGGGGGCTCCTACAATGAGCAGTTCTTC
abundance: many; j_gene: TRBJ2-3; v_gene: TRBV5-4; d_gene: TRBD1; CDR3aa: CASSKPGQGTGDTQYF; CDR3nt: TGTGCCAGCAGCAAACCGGGACAGGGTACGGGGGATACGCAGTATTTT
abundance: many; j_gene: TRBJ2-3; v_gene: TRBV28; d_gene: -; CDR3aa: CASNEGSDTQYF; CDR3nt: TGTGCCAGCAATGAGGGTTCAGATACGCAGTATTTT
abundance: -; j_gene: TRBJ2-5; v_gene: TRBV19; d_gene: TRBD2; CDR3aa: CASSKLAGALHQETQYF; CDR3nt: TGTGCCAGTAGTAAGCTAGCGGGAGCTCTCCACCAAGAGACCCAGTACTTC
abundance: many; j_gene: TRBJ2-7; v_gene: TRBV5-6; d_gene: -; CDR3aa: CASSYPGTASYEQYF; CDR3nt: TGTGCCAGCAGTTATCCCGGGACCGCCTCCTACGAGCAGTACTTC
abundance: many; j_gene: TRBJ1-1; v_gene: TRBV30; d_gene: TRBD1; CDR3aa: CAWSKQGWNTEAFF; CDR3nt: TGTGCCTGGAGCAAACAGGGGTGGAACACTGAAGCTTTCTTT
abundance: few; j_gene: TRBJ1-2; v_gene: TRBV29-1; d_gene: -; CDR3aa: CSFHGGHGYTF; CDR3nt: TGCAGCTTTCATGGGGGACATGGCTACACCTTC
abundance: medium-sized; j_gene: TRBJ1-5; v_gene: TRBV10-3; d_gene: -; CDR3aa: CAISEFVLGRSNQPQHF; CDR3nt: TGTGCCATCAGTGAGTTCGTTCTGGGGAGAAGCAATCAGCCCCAGCATTTT
abundance: few; j_gene: TRBJ2-5; v_gene: TRBV5-1; d_gene: -; CDR3aa: CASSLGGSPGETQYF; CDR3nt: TGCGCCAGCAGCTTGGGAGGCAGTCCGGGGGAGACCCAGTACTTC
abundance: few; j_gene: TRBJ2-3; v_gene: TRBV4-3; d_gene: -; CDR3aa: CASSQDNLETDTQYF; CDR3nt: TGCGCCAGCAGCCAAGATAACCTAGAGACAGATACGCAGTATTTT
abundance: many; j_gene: TRBJ2-3; v_gene: TRBV28; d_gene: -; CDR3aa: CASRGAHDTDTQYF; CDR3nt: TGTGCCAGCAGGGGGGCTCACGACACAGATACGCAGTATTTT
abundance: many; j_gene: TRBJ1-6; v_gene: TRBV12-3/TRBV12-4; d_gene: -; CDR3aa: CASSLRLEGSPLHF; CDR3nt: TGTGCCAGCAGTTTAAGGCTGGAGGGTTCACCCCTCCACTTT
abundance: many; j_gene: TRBJ2-7; v_gene: TRBV7-8; d_gene: TRBD2; CDR3aa: CASSLESGSNYEQYF; CDR3nt: TGTGCCAGCAGCTTAGAGAGCGGGAGTAACTACGAGCAGTACTTC
abundance: few; j_gene: TRBJ1-1; v_gene: TRBV29-1; d_gene: -; CDR3aa: CSVQYREAFF; CDR3nt: TGCAGCGTCCAATACAGGGAGGCTTTCTTT
abundance: few; j_gene: TRBJ1-1; v_gene: TRBV7-9; d_gene: -; CDR3aa: CASSPQGDTEAFF; CDR3nt: TGTGCCAGCAGCCCCCAGGGAGACACTGAAGCTTTCTTT
abundance: -; j_gene: TRBJ2-7; v_gene: TRBV6-2/TRBV6-3; d_gene: TRBD2; CDR3aa: CASTTSGRTYEQYF; CDR3nt: TGTGCCAGCACGACTAGCGGGAGGACTTACGAGCAGTACTTC
abundance: many; j_gene: TRBJ2-7; v_gene: TRBV18; d_gene: TRBD1; CDR3aa: CASSRDRGYEQYF; CDR3nt: TGTGCCAGCTCACGGGACAGGGGGTACGAGCAGTACTTC
abundance: few; j_gene: TRBJ1-2; v_gene: TRBV18; d_gene: -; CDR3aa: CASSPSGLSYGYTF; CDR3nt: TGTGCCAGCTCACCAAGTGGGCTAAGCTATGGCTACACCTTC
abundance: few; j_gene: TRBJ1-1; v_gene: TRBV28; d_gene: -; CDR3aa: CASSTREAFF; CDR3nt: TGTGCCAGCAGTACCCGGGAAGCTTTCTTT
abundance: few; j_gene: TRBJ2-7; v_gene: TRBV6-2/TRBV6-3; d_gene: TRBD2; CDR3aa: CASEGRAHEQYF; CDR3nt: TGTGCCAGCGAGGGGAGGGCCCACGAGCAGTACTTC
abundance: many; j_gene: TRBJ2-1; v_gene: TRBV19; d_gene: TRBD2; CDR3aa: CATALAPLYNEQFF; CDR3nt: TGTGCCACCGCACTAGCGCCCCTCTACAATGAGCAGTTCTTC
abundance: many; j_gene: TRBJ1-1; v_gene: TRBV18; d_gene: -; CDR3aa: CASSPDSVNTEAFF; CDR3nt: TGTGCCAGCTCACCGGATTCGGTGAACACTGAAGCTTTCTTT
abundance: few; j_gene: TRBJ2-5; v_gene: TRBV28; d_gene: -; CDR3aa: CASSPIQVYQETQYF; CDR3nt: TGTGCCAGCAGCCCGATACAGGTATACCAAGAGACCCAGTACTTC
abundance: many; j_gene: TRBJ2-2; v_gene: TRBV29-1; d_gene: -; CDR3aa: CSVDSENTGELFF; CDR3nt: TGCAGCGTTGATTCAGAAAACACCGGGGAGCTGTTTTTT
abundance: few; j_gene: TRBJ1-6; v_gene: TRBV25-1; d_gene: -; CDR3aa: CVSSELTGDNSPLHF; CDR3nt: TGTGTCAGCAGTGAGTTGACAGGTGATAATTCACCCCTCCACTTT
abundance: few; j_gene: TRBJ2-5; v_gene: TRBV29-1; d_gene: -; CDR3aa: CSVEPRQQETQYF; CDR3nt: TGCAGCGTTGAACCCCGACAGCAAGAGACCCAGTACTTC
abundance: many; j_gene: TRBJ1-1; v_gene: TRBV28; d_gene: TRBD1; CDR3aa: CASRPGGMNTEAFF; CDR3nt: TGTGCCAGCAGACCAGGGGGAATGAACACTGAAGCTTTCTTT
abundance: many; j_gene: TRBJ1-1; v_gene: TRBV5-6; d_gene: -; CDR3aa: CASSLAPTGMNTEAFF; CDR3nt: TGTGCCAGCAGCTTGGCCCCGACAGGAATGAACACTGAAGCTTTCTTT